This is a list of T cell receptor beta chains from one sample in a study of cytomegalovirus exposure and HLA in healthy donors. Repertoires were generated with immunoSEQ multiplex PCR, while TCRdb's copy carries only in-frame clones and drops some. The profile shows around 130,000 clones, over 8.5% of them singletons. The sequenced material came from PBMCs. Source of these receptors: a woman aged 40 to 55 in good health and CMV-seropositive. The CDR3 runs from the conserved cysteine through the conserved F or W. Fields, in order: D gene, V gene, clone size, J gene, CDR3 protein, CDR3 DNA. D genes are given only for firm matches. Clone size, where shown, is once, few, many, or a class for clones that have expanded.

.,TRBV5-6,few,TRBJ2-7,CASSLGQSYEQYF,TGTGCCAGCAGCTTGGGACAGTCCTACGAGCAGTACTTC
.,TRBV28,few,TRBJ2-1,CASTKGQGRVSNEQFF,TGTGCCAGCACCAAGGGGCAGGGTAGGGTGAGCAATGAGCAGTTCTTC
TRBD1,TRBV11-2,few,TRBJ1-5,CASSSDREYQPQHF,TGTGCCAGCAGCTCGGACAGGGAGTATCAGCCCCAGCATTTT
TRBD2,TRBV4-2,.,TRBJ2-1,CASSLESSGGARNEQFF,TGTGCCAGCAGCCTCGAATCTAGCGGGGGGGCGAGAAATGAGCAGTTCTTC
.,TRBV7-9,.,TRBJ2-5,CASSSRSGSGEQYF,TGTGCCAGCAGCTCCAGGTCGGGGTCGGGGGAGCAGTACTTC
.,TRBV11-2,.,TRBJ1-1,CASSLRWGDTEAFF,TGCGCCAGCAGCTTACGCTGGGGGGACACTGAAGCTTTCTTT
.,TRBV2,.,TRBJ1-2,CASRSRDTGRYTF,TGTGCCAGCAGAAGTCGGGACACGGGTCGCTACACCTTC
.,TRBV11-2,.,TRBJ2-7,CASSLAPRLVEQYF,TGTGCCAGCAGCTTAGCCCCGAGGTTGGTGGAGCAGTACTTC
TRBD2,TRBV9,few,TRBJ2-7,CASSGLAETYEQYF,TGTGCCAGCAGCGGACTAGCGGAAACCTACGAGCAGTACTTC
TRBD2,TRBV5-8,.,TRBJ2-4,CASSPLTSPIQYF,TGTGCCAGCAGCCCTCTGACTAGCCCCATTCAGTACTTC
TRBD2,TRBV2,.,TRBJ2-7,CASSERGGAYEQYF,TGTGCCAGCAGCGAGCGGGGGGGGGCCTACGAGCAGTACTTC
TRBD1,TRBV6-4,.,TRBJ2-1,CASSDERQGYNEQFF,TGTGCCAGCAGTGACGAGAGACAGGGATACAATGAGCAGTTCTTC
TRBD1,TRBV19,.,TRBJ1-1,CASSLQGAGTEAFF,TGTGCCAGTAGTCTACAGGGGGCAGGCACTGAAGCTTTCTTT
.,TRBV29-1,.,TRBJ1-2,CSVEEEGLVGYTF,TGCAGCGTTGAAGAGGAGGGGTTGGTTGGCTACACCTTC
.,TRBV6-1,few,TRBJ1-1,CASSEALQGRAFF,TGTGCCAGCAGTGAAGCGCTGCAGGGTCGAGCTTTCTTT
TRBD1,TRBV9,.,TRBJ2-1,CASSPWTGRNEQFF,TGTGCCAGCAGCCCATGGACAGGGAGGAATGAGCAGTTCTTC
TRBD1,TRBV19,.,TRBJ2-1,CASTGTGASSYNEQFF,TGTGCCAGTACCGGGACAGGGGCTAGCTCCTACAATGAGCAGTTCTTC
TRBD2,TRBV5-1,few,TRBJ2-1,CASSRLVNSGATINEQFF,TGCGCCAGCAGCCGGTTGGTGAATAGCGGGGCGACTATAAATGAGCAGTTCTTC
.,TRBV28,.,TRBJ1-1,CASRTWAGGIPEAFF,TGTGCCAGCCGAACCTGGGCCGGCGGGATCCCTGAAGCTTTCTTT
.,TRBV7-2,few,TRBJ1-6,CASSLDGYNSPLHF,TGTGCCAGCAGCTTAGACGGGTATAATTCACCCCTCCACTTT
TRBD1,TRBV27,.,TRBJ1-3,CASSLNWDSSGNTIYF,TGTGCCAGCAGTCTCAACTGGGACAGCTCTGGAAACACCATATATTTT
TRBD1,TRBV6-5,.,TRBJ1-1,CASSATGGRNTEAFF,TGTGCCAGCAGTGCTACAGGGGGAAGGAACACTGAAGCTTTCTTT
.,TRBV30,.,TRBJ2-2,CAQRQHPGELFF,TGTGCCCAAAGACAACATCCCGGGGAGCTGTTTTTT
TRBD1,TRBV5-4,few,TRBJ1-1,CASSQTGTNTEAFF,TGTGCCAGCAGCCAGACAGGGACGAACACTGAAGCTTTCTTT
TRBD2,TRBV5-1,.,TRBJ2-3,CASSFGSGGTTDTQYF,TGCGCCAGCAGCTTCGGTAGCGGGGGGACTACAGATACGCAGTATTTT
.,TRBV10-3,few,TRBJ2-3,CAISESGRGGTDTQYF,TGTGCCATCAGTGAGTCTGGGAGGGGGGGCACAGATACGCAGTATTTT
TRBD1,TRBV29-1,.,TRBJ2-7,CSVVGTGTEQYF,TGCAGCGTTGTCGGGACAGGGACCGAGCAGTACTTC
TRBD1,TRBV5-4,few,TRBJ1-2,CASRDRSNYGYTF,TGTGCCAGTCGGGACAGATCTAACTATGGCTACACCTTC
.,TRBV7-9,.,TRBJ1-5,CASSQARDQPQHF,TGTGCCAGCAGCCAAGCCCGGGATCAGCCCCAGCATTTT
.,TRBV9,few,TRBJ2-1,CASSVGRGSYNEQFF,TGTGCCAGCAGCGTAGGGAGGGGTTCCTACAATGAGCAGTTCTTC
TRBD1,TRBV30,.,TRBJ1-3,CAWSTHDRVRGNTIYF,TGTGCCTGGAGTACCCACGACAGGGTTCGTGGAAACACCATATATTTT
TRBD1,TRBV2,.,TRBJ2-1,CASVTGTGYNEQFF,TGTGCCAGCGTGACCGGGACAGGGTACAATGAGCAGTTCTTC
.,TRBV4-1,few,TRBJ1-2,CASSQTTGGYTF,TGCGCCAGCAGCCAAACGACAGGAGGCTACACCTTC
.,TRBV5-6,.,TRBJ1-3,CASSLQGSGNTIYF,TGTGCCAGCAGCTTGCAGGGATCTGGAAACACCATATATTTT
TRBD2,TRBV6-1,few,TRBJ2-3,CASSEAGRDVHTQYF,TGTGCCAGCAGTGAAGCTGGGAGGGATGTTCATACGCAGTATTTT
.,TRBV27,.,TRBJ2-7,CASSLQGPYEQYF,TGTGCCAGCAGTTTACAGGGGCCCTACGAGCAGTACTTC
.,TRBV25-1,.,TRBJ1-2,CASTQTDTSYGYTF,TGTGCCAGCACCCAGACAGACACCAGCTATGGCTACACCTTC
.,TRBV30,few,TRBJ2-5,CAWTPPWRTFQETQYF,TGTGCCTGGACCCCCCCCTGGCGGACATTCCAAGAGACCCAGTACTTC
.,TRBV19,few,TRBJ1-1,CASSARDTEAFF,TGTGCCAGTAGTGCCCGGGACACTGAAGCTTTCTTT
.,TRBV19,.,TRBJ1-1,CASSQQGDTEAFF,TGTGCCAGTAGTCAACAGGGAGACACTGAAGCTTTCTTT
.,TRBV29-1,.,TRBJ2-3,CSVEYSNTDTQYF,TGCAGCGTTGAATACAGTAACACAGATACGCAGTATTTT
TRBD1,TRBV6-1,.,TRBJ2-7,CASTSGTGDYYEQYF,TGTGCCAGCACCTCCGGGACAGGGGACTACTACGAGCAGTACTTC
TRBD1,TRBV2,few,TRBJ1-4,CASRDRVTNEKLFF,TGTGCCAGCAGAGACAGGGTCACTAATGAAAAACTGTTTTTT
TRBD1,TRBV11-2,few,TRBJ2-3,CASSLGTGGPGDTQYF,TGTGCCAGCAGCTTAGGGACAGGGGGTCCCGGAGATACGCAGTATTTT
TRBD2,TRBV7-3,.,TRBJ2-1,CASSSPRGSSYNEQFF,TGTGCCAGCAGCTCCCCCCGCGGGAGCTCCTACAATGAGCAGTTCTTC
.,TRBV28,.,TRBJ1-2,CASSLRGPYGYTF,TGTGCCAGCAGTTTGCGGGGGCCCTATGGCTACACCTTC
TRBD1,TRBV6-5,few,TRBJ2-7,CASSYSGDSSYEQYF,TGTGCCAGCAGTTACTCAGGGGACAGCTCCTACGAGCAGTACTTC
TRBD2,TRBV5-4,.,TRBJ2-3,CASSSTSGTDTQYF,TGTGCCAGCAGCTCGACTAGCGGTACAGATACGCAGTATTTT